The clone carrying this T cell receptor (beta chain) is a singleton in its sample. Antigen specificity is unknown. These data are taken from a study of T cell responses to AZD1222 COVID-19 vaccine. Overall study findings and caveats: Close to half of spike-specific TCRs reportedly recognize unmutated variant regions. Along spike, vaccine-associated CD4 TCRs were found throughout, with dominance at 160-218 and 743-854. Every sample of the repertoires postdated the peak T cell response. Clonal diversity was possibly underestimated, and white British individuals and females predominated among donors.

Germline V CDR1 and CDR2: SGDLS, YYNGEE. Trimming removed 3 bases from V and 0 bases from J; junction bases left unmatched: 5. The CDR3 has 18 amino acids. Method: immunoSEQ multiplex PCR; TCRdb's copy keeps in-frame clones and lacks some. Found here are about 120,000 clones, 80% to 90% of them singletons; the top ten hold roughly 2.6%. Source: peripheral blood, taken on day 0 of AZD1222 vaccination. The clonotype was recovered from an adult in good health. V usage is TRBV9 and J usage is TRBJ2-5; 16 bases align to TRBD2. The CDR3 reads CASSGGTSGRVYQETQYF. CDR3 coding DNA: TGTGCCAGCAGCGGCGGGACTAGCGGGAGGGTTTACCAAGAGACCCAGTACTTC.